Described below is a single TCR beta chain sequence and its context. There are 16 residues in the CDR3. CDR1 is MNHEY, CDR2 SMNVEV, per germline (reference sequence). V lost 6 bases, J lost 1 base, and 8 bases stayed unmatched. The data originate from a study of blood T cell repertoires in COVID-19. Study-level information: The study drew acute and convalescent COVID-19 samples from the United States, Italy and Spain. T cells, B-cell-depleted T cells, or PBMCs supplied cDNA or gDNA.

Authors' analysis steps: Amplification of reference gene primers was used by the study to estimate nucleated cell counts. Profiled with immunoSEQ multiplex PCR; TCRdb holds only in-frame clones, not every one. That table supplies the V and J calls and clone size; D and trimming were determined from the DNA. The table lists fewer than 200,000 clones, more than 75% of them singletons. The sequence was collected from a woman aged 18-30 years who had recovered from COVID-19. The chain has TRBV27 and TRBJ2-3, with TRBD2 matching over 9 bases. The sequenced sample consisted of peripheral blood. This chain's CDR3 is CASSFAGGPGTDTQYF. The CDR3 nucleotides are TGTGCCAGCAGCTTCGCGGGGGGGCCGGGCACAGATACGCAGTATTTT.